The 14 T cell receptor beta chains reported below all come from one sample, sequenced in a study of blood T cell repertoires in COVID-19. Sequencing was performed with immunoSEQ multiplex PCR; in TCRdb, only in-frame clones are kept and a portion is missing. The data contain 200,000 to 250,000 clones, 70% to 90% of them singletons. The specimen was PBMCs or T cells enriched from blood (not recorded which). These receptors came from a man aged 30-40 years who had recovered from COVID-19.

The J gene is TRBJ2-1, the V gene TRBV5-8, with a tentative D call TRBD2 (6 bases). Between the trimmed V and J ends, which lost 6 bases and 4 bases, there was a span of 14 bases. CDR1 is SGHTS, CDR2 YDEGEE, per germline. This CDR3 region has 14 residues. CDR3 sequence: CASTRRREYNEQFF. In DNA form, the CDR3 reads TGTGCCAGCACCCGGCGGAGGGAATACAATGAGCAGTTCTTC. Complete variable domain (other parts from reference TRBV5-8 and TRBJ2-1): EAGVTQSPTHLIKTRGQQATLRCSPISGHTSVYWYQQALGLGLQFLLWYDEGEERNRGNFPPRFSGRQFPNYSSELNVNALELEDSALYLCASTRRREYNEQFFGPGTRLTVL.

This chain connects TRBV19 to TRBJ2-3; TRBD2 agrees at 7 bases. The V segment lost 5 bases and the J segment 5 bases; nucleotides outside the gene matches: 13. This CDR3 is built from 16 residues. Germline CDR1 LNHDA, CDR2 SQIVND (reference sequence). CDR3 sequence (DNA): TGTGCCAGTAGTTCCCTGTGGAGCGGGGCGGTAGATACGCAGTATTTT. Residues: CASSSLWSGAVDTQYF.

This clone came up once. This chain joins TRBV18 and TRBJ2-2; TRBD1 aligns across 7 bases. Germline V CDR1 and CDR2: KGHSH, LQKENI. V was clipped by 5 bases and J by 7 bases; unmatched bases: 10. The CDR3 length is 15 residues. CDR3 nucleotide sequence: TGTGCCAGCTCATCCGGAACAGGGGACAGCGGGGAGCTGTTTTTT. The encoded protein is CASSSGTGDSGELFF.

V is TRBV5-4 and J is TRBJ1-1, with a weak D call TRBD1 (5 bases). The ends were cut back, 8 bases at V and 3 bases at J, with 23 bases in the middle. The CDR3 has 16 amino acids. CDR1 is SGHNT, CDR2 YYREEE, per germline (reference sequence). The CDR3 here is CASSNPSGRGDTEAFF. In nucleotides, the CDR3 is TGTGCCAGTTCGAACCCCTCAGGGCGCGGGGACACTGAAGCTTTCTTT.

This clone has more than one count but fewer than ten. The rearrangement links TRBV7-9 to TRBJ2-5; D is possibly TRBD2 (5 bases). The V and J ends lost 2 bases and 5 bases respectively, with 12 bases between them. The CDR3 runs 14 residues. From germline, CDR1 is SEHNR and CDR2 FQNEAQ (reference sequence). The CDR3 loop reads CASSLSRSGETQYF. Written as DNA, the CDR3 is TGTGCCAGCAGCTTATCTCGGTCGGGGGAGACCCAGTACTTC.

This clone was counted a single time. This chain connects TRBV3-1 (or the pseudogene TRBV3-2) to TRBJ2-1; a weak D match, TRBD2 (6 bases). Trimming cost V 3 bases and J 5 bases, with 11 bases left between them. CDR1 and CDR2 from the germline V gene are LGHDT and YNNKEL (reference sequence). The CDR3 covers 14 residues. The CDR3 is CASSQTRSHNEQFF. The CDR3 DNA is TGTGCCAGCAGCCAGACTAGGTCCCACAATGAGCAGTTCTTC.

This clone was observed a single time. The chain is built from TRBV29-1 and TRBJ1-1; a possible D gene is TRBD1 (6 bases). Trimming took 7 bases from V and 7 from J, leaving 10 bases between them. CDR1 is SQVTM and CDR2 is ANQGSEA in the germline V gene. CDR3 length equals 10 residues. The CDR3 protein is CSARDNEAFF. For the CDR3, the DNA is TGCAGCGCCAGGGACAATGAAGCTTTCTTT.

This chain links TRBV4-2 with TRBJ2-1, with TRBD2 identical over 7 bases. The trim removed 3 bases at V and 0 bases at J, leaving 5 bases unmatched. Germline CDR1 LGHNA, CDR2 YNFKEQ. The CDR3 consists of 16 residues. The CDR3 coding sequence is TGTGCCAGCAGCCATTCCCTAGCGGCCTCCTACAATGAGCAGTTCTTC. Translating gives CASSHSLAASYNEQFF.

The chain has TRBV5-1 and TRBJ1-2; D is possibly TRBD1 (5 bases). The germline V and J ends were trimmed by 0 bases and 5 bases, with 20 bases remaining between them. CDR1 is SGHRS and CDR2 is YFSETQ in the germline V gene. The CDR3 is 17 residues long. The CDR3 is CASSLAPAGMEGYGYTF. The CDR3, as DNA: TGCGCCAGCAGCTTGGCCCCGGCAGGGATGGAGGGGTATGGCTACACCTTC.

In this sample, this clone turned up once. This chain uses TRBV27 with TRBJ1-5; TRBD1 matches at 12 bases. The CDR3 extends over 15 amino acids. CDR1 is MNHEY, CDR2 SMNVEV, per germline (reference sequence). The V gene end was trimmed by 5 bases and the J gene end by 7 bases; junction bases not matched to a gene: 6. CDR3 amino acids: CASSLGQGAWQPQHF. CDR3 DNA: TGTGCCAGCAGTCTGGGACAGGGGGCATGGCAGCCCCAGCATTTT.

This clone was detected a few times. The chain uses TRBV5-1 and TRBJ1-2; 9 positions agree with TRBD1. V was pared by 0 bases and J by 8 bases, with 2 bases of the junction left unmatched. Germline V gene data show CDR1 as SGHRS and CDR2 as YFSETQ. This CDR3 region has 13 residues. The CDR3 loop is CASSLGQGEGYTF. The CDR3 DNA sequence: TGCGCCAGCAGCTTGGGACAGGGGGAAGGCTACACCTTC.

This clone has more than one count but fewer than ten. The chain combines TRBV10-3 with TRBJ2-7; weak D call: TRBD1 (6 bases). This CDR3 is built from 12 residues. The germline gives CDR1 ENHRY, CDR2 SYGVKD. The CDR3: CATDQGSYEQYF. For the CDR3, the DNA is TGTGCGACGGACCAGGGGTCCTACGAGCAGTACTTC.

The gene calls are TRBV5-1 and TRBJ1-1, with D uncertain. Trimming pared 0 bases from V and 2 bases from J, leaving 11 bases between. Per germline, CDR1 SGHRS and CDR2 YFSETQ. The CDR3 loop spans 15 amino acids. The CDR3 region is CASSLAGSRNTEAFF. The DNA of the CDR3 is TGCGCCAGCAGCTTGGCGGGGTCCCGAAACACTGAAGCTTTCTTT.

The rearrangement links TRBV3-1 (or the pseudogene TRBV3-2) to TRBJ2-7; D possibly corresponds to TRBD2 (5 bases). Germline lookup yields CDR1 LGHDT and CDR2 YNNKEL (reference sequence). The CDR3 has 15 residues. Trimming cost V 1 base and J 2 bases, with 12 bases left between them. Here the CDR3 DNA reads TGTGCCAGCAGCCAAGCCGGGGTGGGTCCCTACGAGCAGTACTTC. It codes for CASSQAGVGPYEQYF.